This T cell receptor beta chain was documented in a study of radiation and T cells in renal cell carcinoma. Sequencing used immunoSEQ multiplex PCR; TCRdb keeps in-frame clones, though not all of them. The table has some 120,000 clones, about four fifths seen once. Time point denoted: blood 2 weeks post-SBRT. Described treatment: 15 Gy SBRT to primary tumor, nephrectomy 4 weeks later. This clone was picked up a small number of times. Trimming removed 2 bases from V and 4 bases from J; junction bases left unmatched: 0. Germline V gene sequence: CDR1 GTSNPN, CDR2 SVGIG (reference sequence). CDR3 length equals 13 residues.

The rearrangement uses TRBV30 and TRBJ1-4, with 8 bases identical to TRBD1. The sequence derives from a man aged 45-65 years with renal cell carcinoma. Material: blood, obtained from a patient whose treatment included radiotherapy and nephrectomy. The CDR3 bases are TGTGCCTGGAGTACAGGGGGTAATGAAAAACTGTTTTTT. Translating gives CAWSTGGNEKLFF.